The clone carrying this TCR beta chain was counted many times. Its antigen is currently unknown. The sample belongs to a study of blood T cells in healthy people across ages. Points from the study as a whole: From one million sequenced T cells, diversity estimates were lower bounds.

A second PCR of about 6 to 12 cycles used a sample-barcoded 5' primer and a J-beta primer mix. Every molecule of cDNA carried a tag from a template-switch adaptor with 12 random nucleotides. TCRdb passed the 5' RACE reads through MiXCR, listing each CDR3 protein once. The sample consists of some 1.7 million distinct CDR3 sequences, 25% to 30% of them appearing once. Sequenced: blood. The sequence came from a woman aged 25 to 39 in good health.

The CDR3 loop is CASSALAGGQETQYF. CDR3 coding DNA: TGTGCCAGCAGTGCCCTAGCGGGGGGGCAAGAGACCCAGTACTTC. The chain carries TRBV12-3 or TRBV12-4 and TRBJ2-5, with TRBD2 matching over 12 bases. This CDR3 has 15 amino acids. Trimming at V came to 5 bases and at J to 2 bases, leaving 3 bases not matched to a gene.